Listed here are 17 T cell receptor beta chains from one sample, sequenced in a study of OX40 agonist ivuxolimab in advanced cancers. The repertoire was sequenced with immunoSEQ multiplex PCR; TCRdb's copy has only in-frame clones and lacks some. The sample lists fewer than 100,000 clones, about 91% seen once, with less than 0.2% in the top ten. The source was CD4+ or CD8+ T cells sorted from blood, collected in a trial of the OX40 agonist ivuxolimab. All receptors come from an adult with an advanced solid tumor such as melanoma, head and neck, liver or kidney cancer.

The genes are TRBV5-4 and TRBJ2-1, with TRBD2 identical over 11 bases. Germline-derived CDR1 and CDR2 are SGHNT and YYREEE (reference sequence). V shed 4 bases, J shed 4 bases, and the junction held 4 bases outside the gene matches. The CDR3 has 15 amino acids. Here the CDR3 DNA reads TGTGCCAGCAGCCTAACTAGCGGGGGATACAATGAGCAGTTCTTC. Its translation: CASSLTSGGYNEQFF. The whole variable domain, filled in from reference TRBV5-4 and TRBJ2-1, reads ETGVTQSPTHLIKTRGQQVTLRCSSQSGHNTVSWYQQALGQGPQFIFQYYREEENGRGNFPPRFSGLQFPNYSSELNVNALELDDSALYLCASSLTSGGYNEQFFGPGTRLTVL.

This chain uses TRBV19 with TRBJ2-3; a weak D match, TRBD1 (5 bases). There are 13 residues in the CDR3. Trimming pared 4 bases from V and 2 bases from J, leaving 7 bases between. Germline CDR1 and CDR2: LNHDA and SQIVND (reference sequence). This CDR3 reads CASSTGHTDTQYF. For the CDR3, the DNA is TGTGCCAGTAGTACAGGGCACACAGATACGCAGTATTTT.

The chain employs TRBV5-6 and TRBJ1-2; a possible D gene is TRBD1 (5 bases). V was cut by 1 base and J by 8 bases, with 18 bases left in between. This CDR3 region has 15 residues. The germline V gene has CDR1 SGHDT and CDR2 YYEEEE. The CDR3 bases are TGTGCCAGCAGCTTGTGGCGGGGCCCGTCCTCGGGCTACACCTTC. It is translated as CASSLWRGPSSGYTF.

The J gene is TRBJ2-1, the V gene TRBV11-2; TRBD2 agrees at 8 bases. After removal of 5 bases from V and 5 bases from J, the junction contained 8 bases not matched to a gene. Germline CDR1 and CDR2: SGHAT and FQNNGV. The CDR3 spans 15 residues. The CDR3 loop reads CASSPDRSGNNEQFF. The CDR3 nucleotides read TGTGCCAGCAGCCCCGACCGTAGCGGGAACAATGAGCAGTTCTTC.

A single count supports this clone. J is TRBJ2-1 and V is TRBV5-4; TRBD2 matches 13 bases. The V and J ends lost 3 bases and 4 bases, in that order; junction bases with no gene match: 4. The CDR3 covers 16 residues. Germline values: CDR1 SGHNT, CDR2 YYREEE (reference sequence). CDR3 in DNA: TGTGCCAGCAGCTGGGGGACTAGCGGGATTTACAATGAGCAGTTCTTC. It encodes CASSWGTSGIYNEQFF.

This clone was seen only once. This sequence joins TRBV7-2 and TRBJ2-1, with D unclear. There are 15 residues in the CDR3. V was pared by 1 base and J by 0 bases, with 7 bases between. Germline V lookup: CDR1 SGHTA, CDR2 FQGNSA. This CDR3 is CASSLDRHSYNEQFF. The CDR3 nucleotides read TGTGCCAGCAGCTTAGACCGGCACTCCTACAATGAGCAGTTCTTC.

The chain uses TRBV9 and TRBJ2-5; D could derive from TRBD1 or TRBD2 (5 bases each). V was trimmed by 4 bases and J by 4 bases, leaving 17 bases between them. The V gene's germline CDR1 is SGDLS and CDR2 YYNGEE. The CDR3 loop spans 15 amino acids. CDR3 nucleotides: TGTGCCAGCAGCCCTCGGGACCTTTTGGGAGAGACCCAGTACTTC. Protein product: CASSPRDLLGETQYF.

This chain joins TRBV29-1 and TRBJ2-2; no clear D gene. This CDR3 is built from 13 residues. The germline CDR1 and CDR2 sequences are SQVTM and ANQGSEA. V dropped 7 bases and J dropped 2 bases, with 11 bases sitting between them. The CDR3 DNA reads as TGCAGCGCCCTTTACAGAAACACCGGGGAGCTGTTTTTT. Its protein is CSALYRNTGELFF.

This chain connects TRBV7-3 to TRBJ1-1, with D tentatively TRBD1 (6 bases). Germline V gene lookup returns CDR1 SGHTA and CDR2 FQGTGA. Trimming pared 5 bases from V and 5 bases from J, leaving 15 bases between. This CDR3 has 14 residues. The CDR3, as DNA: TGTGCCAGCAGCAAATCAGGGGTTGATACTGAAGCTTTCTTT. Its protein product is CASSKSGVDTEAFF.

The V call is TRBV30, the J call TRBJ2-3, with TRBD1 matching over 9 bases. The CDR3 length is 16 residues. Looked up from germline, CDR1 is GTSNPN and CDR2 is SVGIG (reference sequence). Germline trimming cut 8 bases from V and 1 base from J; bases unmatched to any gene: 13. The CDR3 is CARDRAGNRGTDTQYF. The CDR3 DNA reads TGTGCCCGGGACAGGGCGGGGAACAGAGGCACAGATACGCAGTATTTT.

This clone showed up just once. V and J are TRBV2 and TRBJ2-5; TRBD1 matches at 8 bases. The J segment lost 4 bases and the V segment lost 3 bases, leaving 7 bases of the junction unmatched. This CDR3 is built from 15 residues. CDR1 SNHLY and CDR2 FYNNEI come from the germline V gene. Written as DNA, the CDR3 is TGTGCCAGCAGTGATACAGGGGGAGGAAGAGAGACCCAGTACTTC. It translates to CASSDTGGGRETQYF.

This chain uses TRBV2 with TRBJ2-1; 7 positions agree with TRBD2. The germline CDR1 and CDR2 sequences are SNHLY and FYNNEI. V was clipped by 7 bases and J by 4 bases; unmatched bases: 10. This CDR3 contains 15 residues. In nucleotides, the CDR3 is TGTGCCAGCACAGTTACTAGCGCCCGGTACAATGAGCAGTTCTTC. It encodes CASTVTSARYNEQFF.

The chain uses TRBV4-3 and TRBJ2-2; 14 nucleotides line up with TRBD2. V lost 1 base to trimming and J lost 6 bases; unmatched junction nucleotides: 4. CDR1 is LGHNA and CDR2 is YSLEER in the germline V gene. CDR3 length equals 17 residues. The CDR3 spells CASSQAPTSGRAGELFF. The CDR3 DNA is TGCGCCAGCAGCCAAGCCCCGACTAGCGGGAGGGCCGGGGAGCTGTTTTTT.

The V call is TRBV11-2, the J call TRBJ2-5; 8 nucleotides line up with TRBD1. V was clipped by 5 bases and J by 7 bases; unmatched bases: 3. Germline V lookup: CDR1 SGHAT, CDR2 FQNNGV. CDR3 length: 12 amino acids. The CDR3 DNA follows: TGTGCCAGCAGCATTGGACAGGGGACCCAGTACTTC. Translated: CASSIGQGTQYF.

This chain joins TRBV5-1 and TRBJ2-1, with 11 bases aligning to TRBD2. Losses at the gene ends were 3 bases for V and 0 bases for J; bases not matched to a gene: 5. The CDR3 loop spans 17 amino acids. Germline V gene sequence: CDR1 SGHRS, CDR2 YFSETQ. The CDR3 DNA reads TGCGCCAGCAGCTCCCGACTAGCGGGGAGCTCCTACAATGAGCAGTTCTTC. This encodes CASSSRLAGSSYNEQFF.

A single count supports this clone. The rearrangement uses TRBV28 and TRBJ2-7, with 8 bases lining up with TRBD1. The CDR3 spans 16 residues. CDR1 is MDHEN and CDR2 is SYDVKM in the germline V gene. Trimming took 2 bases from V and 6 from J; bases not matched to a gene: 12. The CDR3 loop reads CASSLNPQGALSEQYF. The DNA of the CDR3 is TGTGCCAGCAGTTTAAACCCGCAGGGGGCGTTATCCGAGCAGTACTTC.

This clone has only one observation. V is TRBV2 and J is TRBJ1-2; 7 bases fit TRBD1. There are 15 residues in the CDR3. CDR1 and CDR2 (germline): SNHLY, FYNNEI. Trimming at V came to 5 bases and at J to 8 bases, leaving 14 bases not matched to a gene. The CDR3: CASSSQAGQAGGYTF. The CDR3 bases are TGTGCCAGCAGTTCCCAGGCCGGACAGGCGGGAGGCTACACCTTC.